The 28 T cell receptor beta chains below were found in one sample sequenced in a study of blood T cell repertoires in COVID-19. Sequencing used immunoSEQ multiplex PCR; TCRdb keeps in-frame clones, though not all of them. The sample has 250,000 or so clones, about 88% seen once. The sequenced sample was peripheral blood. These receptors originate from a woman in her thirties or forties who had recovered from COVID-19.

With regard to this clone: This sample includes further DNA sequences coding for the same CDR3. The V gene is TRBV28, the J gene TRBJ1-1; possibly TRBD1 for D (5 bases). CDR1 is MDHEN, CDR2 SYDVKM, per germline. This CDR3 spans 12 amino acids. Trimming cost V 3 bases and J 4 bases, with 6 bases left between them. The CDR3 DNA reads as TGTGCCAGCAGTTTTAGGGGCACTGAAGCTTTCTTT. Protein: CASSFRGTEAFF. The full variable domain, its missing parts supplied by reference TRBV28 and TRBJ1-1, is DVKVTQSSRYLVKRTGEKVFLECVQDMDHENMFWYRQDPGLGLRLIYFSYDVKMKEKGDIPEGYSVSREKKERFSLILESASTNQTSMYLCASSFRGTEAFFGQGTRLTVV.

The chain has TRBV7-9 and TRBJ2-1; D gene uncertain. Germline V gives CDR1 SEHNR, CDR2 FQNEAQ (reference sequence). V lost 3 bases, J lost 7 bases, and 10 bases lay in between. The CDR3 has 13 amino acids. This chain's CDR3 is CASSFRLRNEQFF. In DNA, the CDR3 is TGTGCCAGCAGCTTCCGCCTACGGAATGAGCAGTTCTTC.

The rearrangement uses TRBV3-1 (or the pseudogene TRBV3-2) and TRBJ2-5; no definite D call. V shed 2 bases and J shed 4 bases, with 17 bases lying between them. CDR3 length equals 16 residues. CDR1 is LGHDT, CDR2 YNNKEL, per germline (reference sequence). Written as DNA, the CDR3 is TGTGCCAGCAGCCAATCTCATAGGAGTTTAGGAGAGACCCAGTACTTC. Amino acids: CASSQSHRSLGETQYF.

The J gene is TRBJ2-1, the V gene TRBV6-5; D is perhaps TRBD2 (5 bases). Between the trimmed V and J ends, which lost 8 bases and 3 bases, there was a span of 11 bases. CDR1 is MNHEY, CDR2 SVGAGI, per germline. This CDR3 has 13 residues. CDR3 amino acids: CASEFGVYNEQFF. The CDR3 bases are TGTGCCAGCGAATTCGGGGTCTACAATGAGCAGTTCTTC.

The chain joins TRBV5-4 to TRBJ1-2; TRBD1 matches at 7 bases. Germline CDR1 SGHNT, CDR2 YYREEE (reference sequence). V was pared by 2 bases and J by 0 bases, with 7 bases of the junction left unmatched. CDR3 length: 16 amino acids. CDR3 residues: CASSFKGQTTNYGYTF. The DNA for the CDR3 is TGTGCCAGCAGCTTTAAGGGACAGACCACTAACTATGGCTACACCTTC.

The genes are TRBV6-5 and TRBJ2-2; D might be TRBD1 (6 bases). The V gene lost 4 bases and the J gene lost 9 bases, with 15 bases spanning the gap. The CDR3 loop spans 14 amino acids. CDR1 is MNHEY and CDR2 is SVGAGI in the germline V gene. The CDR3 is CASSSTGHGRELFF. The CDR3 region has the DNA TGTGCCAGCAGTTCTACAGGGCACGGAAGGGAGCTGTTTTTT.

The gene calls are TRBV20-1 and TRBJ1-2; 7 positions match TRBD1. Per the germline V gene, CDR1 is DFQATT and CDR2 is SNEGSKA (reference sequence). V shed 3 bases and J 8 bases; nucleotides not matched to a gene: 6. The CDR3 has 12 residues. For the CDR3, the DNA is TGCAGTGCTAGTACAGGGGTCCCCGGCTACACCTTC. Its protein product is CSASTGVPGYTF.

The V gene is TRBV9, the J gene TRBJ2-1; D may be TRBD2 (5 bases). Germline V gene data show CDR1 as SGDLS and CDR2 as YYNGEE. V was clipped by 7 bases and J by 10 bases, with 15 bases between them. The CDR3 has 12 amino acids. CDR3 in DNA: TGTGCCAGCTCATTAGGAGGCGGGGAGCAGTTCTTC. It specifies CASSLGGGEQFF.

The chain links TRBV15 to TRBJ2-6; no firm D call. V was clipped by 3 bases and J by 4 bases, with 13 bases between them. CDR1 LNHNV and CDR2 YYDKDF come from the germline V gene (reference sequence). The CDR3 has 16 amino acids. CDR3 loop: CATSRNALGGANVLTF. The CDR3 DNA follows: TGTGCCACCAGCAGGAACGCTCTAGGAGGGGCCAACGTCCTGACTTTC.

This chain joins TRBV7-8 and TRBJ1-5, with 9 bases fitting TRBD1. This CDR3 is 14 amino acids long. The junction had 4 bases not matched to a gene; V was cut back by 5 bases and J by 5 bases. Germline values: CDR1 SGHVS, CDR2 FQNEAQ. The CDR3: CASSTTGGDQPQHF. The CDR3 DNA sequence: TGTGCCAGCAGCACCACAGGGGGCGATCAGCCCCAGCATTTT. The variable domain in full, with the rest retrieved from reference TRBV7-8 and TRBJ1-5, is GAGVSQSPRYKVAKRGQDVALRCDPISGHVSLFWYQQALGQGPEFLTYFQNEAQLDKSGLPSDRFFAERPEGSVSTLKIQRTQQEDSAVYLCASSTTGGDQPQHFGDGTRLSIL.

The CDR3 is CATGQGNQPQHF. The CDR3 region has the DNA TGTGCTACGGGACAGGGCAATCAGCCCCAGCATTTT. The V call is TRBV2, the J call TRBJ1-5; 8 bases are a match to TRBD1. Germline CDR1 SNHLY, CDR2 FYNNEI. The CDR3 covers 12 residues.

The rearrangement joins TRBV6-6 to TRBJ2-5; 10 nucleotides agree with TRBD1. V lost 5 bases to trimming and J lost 5 bases; unmatched junction nucleotides: 5. In germline, CDR1 is MNHNY, CDR2 SVGAGI (reference sequence). The CDR3 totals 14 residues. The CDR3 DNA reads as TGTGCCAGCAGTGATAGACAGGGGGCTGAGACCCAGTACTTC. Protein: CASSDRQGAETQYF.

This CDR3 reads CASSRDTRFNEQFF. The CDR3 nucleotides read TGTGCCAGCAGCCGGGACACCCGTTTTAATGAGCAGTTCTTC. The rearrangement joins TRBV3-1 (or the pseudogene TRBV3-2) to TRBJ2-1; possibly TRBD1 for D (6 bases). Germline CDR1 and CDR2: LGHDT and YNNKEL (reference sequence). The CDR3 is 14 residues long. Trimming pared 4 bases from V and 7 bases from J, leaving 14 bases between.

The chain employs TRBV7-2 and TRBJ1-5; D gene ambiguous. V was clipped by 3 bases and J by 7 bases, with 7 bases between them. Germline CDR1 and CDR2: SGHTA and FQGNSA. The CDR3 totals 12 residues. The CDR3 DNA follows: TGTGCCAGCAGCTTTTCGAGGCAGCCCCAGCATTTT. It is translated as CASSFSRQPQHF.

V gene TRBV7-2 combines with J gene TRBJ2-3; TRBD2 aligns across 11 bases. The CDR3 is made up of 16 amino acids. Looked up from germline, CDR1 is SGHTA and CDR2 is FQGNSA. With 2 bases clipped from V and 2 bases from J, the junction kept 3 bases outside the gene matches. CDR3 region: CASSLRTSGPTDTQYF. CDR3 in DNA: TGTGCCAGCAGCTTAAGGACTAGCGGGCCCACAGATACGCAGTATTTT.

V is TRBV2 and J is TRBJ1-2, with D unclear. With 4 bases removed from V and 8 bases from J, the gap between germline ends came to 11 bases. The CDR3 spans 12 residues. Per germline, CDR1 SNHLY and CDR2 FYNNEI. This CDR3 is CASSARTRGYTF. The CDR3 nucleotides are TGTGCCAGCAGTGCGCGGACTCGGGGCTACACCTTC.

The chain couples TRBV19 to TRBJ1-5, with 9 positions matching TRBD1. From germline, CDR1 is LNHDA and CDR2 SQIVND (reference sequence). CDR3 size: 13 residues. The V segment lost 5 bases and the J segment 9 bases; nucleotides outside the gene matches: 5. CDR3 sequence: CASSRDRVVPQHF. In DNA form, the CDR3 reads TGTGCCAGTAGTCGGGACAGGGTAGTGCCCCAGCATTTT.

V and J are TRBV7-3 and TRBJ2-1; 12 bases match TRBD2. The CDR3 extends over 16 amino acids. Per the germline V gene, CDR1 is SGHTA and CDR2 is FQGTGA. Trimming at V came to 1 base and at J to 6 bases, leaving 4 bases not matched to a gene. DNA of the CDR3: TGTGCCAGCAGCTTAATTTCTAGCGGGGGGGCCAATGAGCAGTTCTTC. As protein: CASSLISSGGANEQFF. Full variable domain (rest looked up from reference TRBV7-3 and TRBJ2-1): GAGVSQTPSNKVTEKGKYVELRCDPISGHTALYWYRQSLGQGPEFLIYFQGTGAADDSGLPNDRFFAVRPEGSVSTLKIQRTERGDSAVYLCASSLISSGGANEQFFGPGTRLTVL.

The rearrangement joins TRBV11-3 to TRBJ2-5; no definite D call. The CDR3 is 11 residues long. V was shortened by 1 base and J by 5 bases, with 2 bases between the two germline ends. The germline CDR1 and CDR2 sequences are SGHNT and YENEEA. Here the CDR3 reads CASSLAETQYF. The CDR3 nucleotides read TGTGCCAGCAGCTTAGCGGAGACCCAGTACTTC.

The rearrangement uses TRBV19 and TRBJ2-2; 10 bases align to TRBD2. V shed 7 bases and J 0 bases; nucleotides not matched to a gene: 2. This CDR3 is built from 15 residues. CDR1 is LNHDA, CDR2 SQIVND, per germline (reference sequence). The CDR3 here is CASTSGGANTGELFF. The DNA of the CDR3 is TGTGCCAGTACAAGCGGGGGGGCGAACACCGGGGAGCTGTTTTTT.

The chain uses TRBV15 and TRBJ2-1; 9 bases are shared with TRBD2. Trimming cost V 8 bases and J 9 bases; bases outside gene matches: 11. The CDR3 sequence is 14 residues long. Germline-derived CDR1 and CDR2 are LNHNV and YYDKDF (reference sequence). Written as DNA, the CDR3 is TGTGCCACCGCTGGGACTAGCAGGGCCGTTGAGCAGTTCTTC. Protein sequence: CATAGTSRAVEQFF. The full variable domain, rest sourced from reference TRBV15 and TRBJ2-1, is DAMVIQNPRYQVTQFGKPVTLSCSQTLNHNVMYWYQQKSSQAPKLLFHYYDKDFNNEADTPDNFQSRRPNTSFCFLDIRSPGLGDTAMYLCATAGTSRAVEQFFGPGTRLTVL.

The chain carries TRBV11-3 and TRBJ2-2, with D possibly being TRBD2 (6 bases). The germline V gene has CDR1 SGHNT and CDR2 YENEEA. Deletions cut 4 bases from V and 6 bases from J, with 18 bases between. CDR3 length: 16 amino acids. The CDR3 region is CASSSPLASYAGELFF. The CDR3 DNA follows: TGTGCCAGCAGCTCCCCGCTAGCGAGTTACGCCGGGGAGCTGTTTTTT.

This clone was seen only a few times. The rearrangement uses TRBV11-3 and TRBJ2-7; D possibly corresponds to TRBD1 (6 bases). V lost 4 bases and J lost 6, with 16 bases in between. The length of the CDR3 is 14 residues. CDR1 SGHNT and CDR2 YENEEA come from the germline V gene. The CDR3 nucleotides read TGTGCCAGCAGCTCCCCGACAGGATCAGGCGAGCAGTACGTC. It yields the protein CASSSPTGSGEQYV.

The CDR3 nucleotides are TGTGCCAGCAGTTTAGCCTTATTCACTGAAGCTTTCTTT. Translated: CASSLALFTEAFF. The rearrangement links TRBV12-3 or TRBV12-4 to TRBJ1-1; D ambiguous. This CDR3 spans 13 amino acids. Trimming shortened V by 0 bases and J by 4 bases, and 6 bases separated the two germline ends.

The chain joins TRBV7-3 to TRBJ2-1; 7 bases are a match to TRBD2. V lost 4 bases, J lost 7 bases, and 10 bases stayed unmatched. The CDR3 consists of 15 residues. Germline CDR1 is SGHTA and CDR2 is FQGTGA. CDR3 in DNA: TGTGCCAGCAGCTCCATGATAGCGGGTGAGAATGAGCAGTTCTTC. Protein product: CASSSMIAGENEQFF.

The rearrangement uses TRBV5-1 and TRBJ2-3, with D possibly matching TRBD2 (5 bases). CDR1 and CDR2 (germline): SGHRS, YFSETQ. Trimming removed 0 bases at V and 3 bases at J, with 5 bases between. This CDR3 contains 13 residues. The CDR3 region has the DNA TGCGCCAGCAGCTTGGGCGGGACAGATACGCAGTATTTT. This translates into CASSLGGTDTQYF. Full variable domain (remainder filled in from reference TRBV5-1 and TRBJ2-3): KAGVTQTPRYLIKTRGQQVTLSCSPISGHRSVSWYQQTPGQGLQFLFEYFSETQRNKGNFPGRFSGRQFSNSRSEMNVSTLELGDSALYLCASSLGGTDTQYFGPGTRLTVL.

J is TRBJ2-7 and V is TRBV10-3; a weak D match, TRBD2 (7 bases). The ends were cut back, 4 bases at V and 5 bases at J, with 15 bases in the middle. CDR1 and CDR2 from the germline V gene are ENHRY and SYGVKD. This CDR3 comprises 14 residues. CDR3 amino acids: CAISGGGLTHEQYF. DNA for the CDR3: TGTGCCATCAGTGGGGGGGGGCTAACCCACGAGCAGTACTTC.

The rearrangement joins TRBV12-5 to TRBJ1-5; no clear D. The length of the CDR3 is 14 residues. Trimming took 6 bases from V and 1 from J, leaving 10 bases between them. CDR1 and CDR2 from the germline V gene are LGHNT and FRNRAP. CDR3: CASGSRESNQPQHF. DNA for the CDR3: TGTGCTAGTGGCTCTCGGGAGAGCAATCAGCCCCAGCATTTT.